The 8 T cell receptor beta chains reported below all come from one sample, sequenced in a study of blood T cells in healthy people across ages. Combining a sample-barcoded 5' primer with a J-beta primer mix, a second PCR ran for roughly 6 to 12 cycles. TCRdb recomputed calls from the 5' RACE reads with MiXCR, one row per CDR3 protein. This sample yields more than 650,000 distinct CDR3 sequences, of which 53% are seen a single time; around 40% belongs to the top ten. The sequenced sample consisted of blood. The receptors come from an elderly man in good health.

This clonotype was observed once. The chain employs TRBV27 and TRBJ2-3, with D tentatively TRBD1 (6 bases). CDR3 size: 16 residues. Germline V gene data show CDR1 as MNHEY and CDR2 as SMNVEV (reference sequence). Trimming removed 2 bases from V and 0 bases from J, with 12 bases in between. CDR3 bases: TGTGCCAGCAGTTTACTAGGGGACACTAGCACAGATACGCAGTATTTT. This sequence encodes CASSLLGDTSTDTQYF.

This clonotype has only one observation. The rearrangement joins TRBV6-1 to TRBJ2-4; D not resolved. The J call may be incorrect, as the DNA end agrees better with TRBJ2-7. Per the germline V gene, CDR1 is MNHNS and CDR2 is SASEGT. This CDR3 comprises 12 residues. The CDR3: CASSDRGREQYF. Written as DNA, the CDR3 is TGTGCCAGCAGTGATCGCGGTCGCGAGCAGTACTTC.

The J gene is TRBJ2-1, the V gene TRBV29-1; 12 nucleotides line up with TRBD2. The junction had 12 bases not matched to a gene; V was cut back by 6 bases and J by 6 bases. The germline CDR1 and CDR2 sequences are SQVTM and ANQGSEA. The CDR3 is 16 amino acids. The CDR3 sequence: CSVRPTSGRVTNEQFF. In DNA form, the CDR3 reads TGCAGCGTCAGGCCGACTAGCGGGAGAGTCACCAATGAGCAGTTCTTC.

J is TRBJ1-5 and V is TRBV5-1; D remains ambiguous. The CDR3 covers 16 residues. Germline V gene sequence: CDR1 SGHRS, CDR2 YFSETQ. V lost 0 bases, J lost 2 bases, and 12 bases lay in between. The CDR3 spells CASSLEPVDGNQPQHF. As DNA, the CDR3 is TGCGCCAGCAGCTTGGAACCGGTGGACGGCAATCAGCCCCAGCATTTT.

CDR3 amino acids: CATSGYTF. The DNA of the CDR3 is TGTGCCACCAGCGGCTACACCTTC. The chain joins TRBV6-6 to TRBJ1-2; no reliable D call. CDR1 and CDR2 (germline): MNHNY, SVGAGI (reference sequence). This CDR3 is built from 8 residues. Trimming stripped 10 bases from V and 8 bases from J, with 5 bases between.

The V gene is TRBV20-1, the J gene TRBJ2-7; perhaps TRBD1 as D (5 bases). Germline assignment: CDR1 DFQATT and CDR2 SNEGSKA (reference sequence). V was pared by 0 bases and J by 1 base, with 10 bases between. The CDR3 is 14 amino acids. CDR3 loop: CSARERRQSYEQYF. CDR3 coding DNA: TGCAGTGCTAGAGAGCGGCGACAGTCCTACGAGCAGTACTTC.

The chain recombines TRBV6-5 with TRBJ2-2; TRBD2 is a possible D gene (6 bases). Trimming shortened V by 6 bases and J by 2 bases, and 13 bases separated the two germline ends. Germline assignment: CDR1 MNHEY and CDR2 SVGAGI. The CDR3 covers 15 residues. Here the CDR3 DNA reads TGTGCCAGCAGGCGCGGGACCAAAAACACCGGGGAGCTGTTTTTT. Residues: CASRRGTKNTGELFF.

On this clonotype: A read error may account for a junction end that differs from germline. The chain employs TRBV7-3 and TRBJ2-3, with a weak D call TRBD2 (5 bases). This CDR3 has 13 amino acids. Germline V gene lookup returns CDR1 SGHTA and CDR2 FQGTGA. The CDR3 protein is CASSFRGQDTQYF. The CDR3 DNA reads as TGTGCCAGCAGCTTTAGAGGGCAAGATACACAGTATTTT.